This passage covers 2 T cell receptor beta chains from one sample sequenced in a study of cytomegalovirus exposure and HLA in healthy donors. Here immunoSEQ multiplex PCR was the method, and the copy in TCRdb shows in-frame clones only, minus some. This table has 100,000 to 150,000 clones, around 90% appearing once. The sequenced sample was PBMCs. These receptors came from a woman aged 18 to 35 in good health and CMV-seronegative.

This rearrangement joins TRBV27 to TRBJ2-1, with D perhaps matching TRBD2 (5 bases). The germline V and J ends were trimmed by 6 bases and 5 bases, with 5 bases remaining between them. The germline V gene encodes CDR1 MNHEY and CDR2 SMNVEV (reference sequence). The CDR3 is 11 residues long. The DNA for the CDR3 is TGTGCCAGCAGACTAGACAATGAGCAGTTCTTC. It yields the protein CASRLDNEQFF.

The chain joins TRBV27 to TRBJ1-2; D unresolved. V shed 6 bases and J shed 6 bases, with 8 bases lying between them. In germline, CDR1 is MNHEY, CDR2 SMNVEV (reference sequence). The CDR3 runs 11 residues. The CDR3 DNA follows: TGTGCCAGCAGCCACGGGGATGGCTACACCTTC. This gives the protein CASSHGDGYTF.